These 19 T cell receptor beta chains were sequenced from one sample in a study of blood T cell repertoires in COVID-19. The assay was immunoSEQ multiplex PCR, and TCRdb's table has in-frame clones only and misses some. This sample has more than 250,000 clones, with 80% to 90% found just once. Specimen: peripheral blood. Source of these receptors: a woman between 45 and 60 years old with COVID-19, enrolled during active disease.

The chain is built from TRBV27 and TRBJ1-6; 7 bases align to TRBD1. J was trimmed by 1 base and V by 0 bases; bases with no gene match: 6. The germline V gene encodes CDR1 MNHEY and CDR2 SMNVEV (reference sequence). This CDR3 region has 18 residues. CDR3: CASSLSGGYRSYNSPLHF. The CDR3 region has the DNA TGTGCCAGCAGTTTATCAGGGGGCTATAGGTCCTATAATTCACCCCTCCACTTT.

V gene TRBV7-9 combines with J gene TRBJ2-2, with 8 bases identical to TRBD2. This CDR3 region has 16 residues. J gave up 1 base and V 10 bases, and 11 bases lay outside the gene matches. Germline V gene data show CDR1 as SEHNR and CDR2 as FQNEAQ (reference sequence). In nucleotides, the CDR3 is TGTGCCACCCCTCCGGGACTAGTGCGGAACACCGGGGAGCTGTTTTTT. The encoded protein is CATPPGLVRNTGELFF.

The DNA for the CDR3 is TGTGCCAGCAGCTTGGGGAGGGCTCTGGATCACACCATATATTTT. Amino acid sequence: CASSLGRALDHTIYF. This rearrangement joins TRBV5-8 to TRBJ1-3; no clear D. The ends were cut back, 0 bases at V and 8 bases at J, with 15 bases in the middle. The CDR3 covers 15 residues. Per the germline V gene, CDR1 is SGHTS and CDR2 is YDEGEE.

This sequence joins TRBV18 and TRBJ1-2; D uncertain. This CDR3 is 16 amino acids long. Germline-derived CDR1 and CDR2 are KGHSH and LQKENI. V lost 3 bases to trimming and J lost 0 bases, with 14 bases between them. CDR3 DNA: TGTGCCAGCTCACCCCGAACCGGGGAAACTAACTATGGCTACACCTTC. Its protein product is CASSPRTGETNYGYTF.

Points on this clone: This specimen includes other DNA sequences encoding the same CDR3. The CDR3 nucleotides read TGTGCCAGCAGTTTACGGGGGAGAGGTAACACCATATATTTT. The encoded protein is CASSLRGRGNTIYF. The genes are TRBV27 and TRBJ1-3; maybe TRBD1 (5 bases). Between the trimmed V and J ends, which lost 2 bases and 7 bases, there was a span of 12 bases. In germline, CDR1 is MNHEY, CDR2 SMNVEV (reference sequence). The CDR3 spans 14 residues.

On this clone: One end of the junction is discordant with germline, which a read error may explain. Distinct nucleotide sequences in the sample also encode this CDR3. V and J are TRBV7-7 and TRBJ2-2; perhaps TRBD2 as D (6 bases). The CDR3 is 14 residues long. Germline assignment: CDR1 SSHAT and CDR2 FNYEAQ (reference sequence). The CDR3 DNA reads TGTGCTAGCAGTCTTACGGGGGTCACCGGGGAGCTGTTTTTT. This codes for CASSLTGVTGELFF.

The rearrangement uses TRBV5-1 and TRBJ2-2, with a possible D match to TRBD1 (5 bases). CDR3 length: 13 residues. CDR1 and CDR2 (germline): SGHRS, YFSETQ. V was trimmed by 4 bases and J by 4 bases, leaving 8 bases between them. This chain's CDR3 is CASSPRVTGELFF. CDR3 bases: TGCGCCAGCAGCCCCAGGGTCACCGGGGAGCTGTTTTTT.

The chain links TRBV18 to TRBJ2-1, with 9 positions matching TRBD1. Germline CDR1 reads KGHSH; CDR2 reads LQKENI. The CDR3 is 15 residues long. With V trimmed by 4 bases and J by 15 bases, 16 bases remained unmatched. The DNA for the CDR3 is TGTGCCAGCTCACTGGACCTCCCGGGGACAGGGTCACCGTTCTTC. Translation gives CASSLDLPGTGSPFF.

Note on this clone: Relative to the germline gene, one junction end is altered; a read error may explain this. This sequence joins TRBV11-2 and TRBJ1-1; D is perhaps TRBD1 (5 bases). The CDR3 length is 16 residues. Germline assignment: CDR1 SGHAT and CDR2 FQNNGV. CDR3 nucleotides: TGTGCCAGCAACTTAGGGGAGGGGACTATGAACACTGAAGCTTTCTTT. Translating gives CASNLGEGTMNTEAFF.

This chain uses TRBV3-1 (or the pseudogene TRBV3-2) with TRBJ2-3, with D possibly TRBD2 on 6 matching bases. The CDR3 sequence is 17 residues long. CDR1 is LGHDT, CDR2 YNNKEL, per germline (reference sequence). Trimming took 2 bases from V and 4 from J, leaving 19 bases between them. This CDR3 is CASSQPLLGGVADTQYF. CDR3 coding DNA: TGTGCCAGCAGCCAACCATTACTAGGCGGGGTGGCAGATACGCAGTATTTT.

A single count supports this clone. The chain is built from TRBV30 and TRBJ2-1, with 9 bases that match TRBD2. CDR1 is GTSNPN, CDR2 SVGIG, per germline (reference sequence). The CDR3 covers 15 residues. V was clipped by 3 bases and J by 9 bases; unmatched bases: 12. CDR3 loop: CAWSGAASGIGEQFF. CDR3 DNA: TGTGCCTGGAGCGGGGCGGCTAGCGGGATTGGTGAGCAGTTCTTC.

The V and J genes are TRBV19 and TRBJ1-1; TRBD1 agrees at 9 bases. CDR3 size: 18 residues. Per the germline V gene, CDR1 is LNHDA and CDR2 is SQIVND (reference sequence). The J segment lost 1 base and the V segment lost 5 bases, leaving 14 bases of the junction unmatched. The CDR3 spells CASSPGQGFRGENTEAFF. Written as DNA, the CDR3 is TGTGCCAGTAGTCCGGGACAGGGTTTCCGGGGAGAGAACACTGAAGCTTTCTTT.

The sample holds one count of this clone. The chain employs TRBV24-1 and TRBJ2-1, with TRBD2 matching over 10 bases. V dropped 0 bases and J dropped 4; count of bases not matched to a gene: 8. This CDR3 has 18 residues. Germline loops: CDR1 KGHDR, CDR2 SFDVKD. CDR3: CATSDLRTSGDHYNEQFF. The CDR3 DNA reads TGTGCCACCAGTGATTTGCGGACTAGCGGAGACCATTACAATGAGCAGTTCTTC.

The rearrangement joins TRBV9 to TRBJ1-6; D is ambiguous. V lost 0 bases to trimming and J lost 10 bases, with 8 bases between them. Germline CDR1 and CDR2: SGDLS and YYNGEE. The CDR3 contains 13 residues. CDR3 DNA sequence: TGTGCCAGCAGCGTAGCGAGGGAGTCACCCCTCCACTTT. Translating gives CASSVARESPLHF.

This sequence joins TRBV12-5 and TRBJ2-5; 12 nucleotides agree with TRBD2. Trimming took 2 bases from V and 2 from J; bases not matched to a gene: 12. This CDR3 contains 19 residues. CDR1 and CDR2 from the germline V gene are LGHNT and FRNRAP. In DNA form, the CDR3 reads TGTGCTAGTGGTTTGACCTCTAGCGGGAGGGCCTCGGGGCAAGAGACCCAGTACTTC. It codes for CASGLTSSGRASGQETQYF.

The chain joins TRBV4-1 to TRBJ2-4; TRBD2 aligns across 9 bases. In germline, CDR1 is MGHRA, CDR2 YSYEKL. V lost 1 base and J lost 0; bases outside the gene matches: 10. The CDR3 covers 19 residues. DNA of the CDR3: TGCGCCAGCAGCCAAGGGCGGGCGGGAGGGCCAGAAGCCAAAAACATTCAGTACTTC. Protein: CASSQGRAGGPEAKNIQYF.

The genes are TRBV11-3 and TRBJ2-2; the D gene is possibly TRBD2 (5 bases). This CDR3 contains 11 residues. V was shortened by 10 bases and J by 6 bases, with 9 bases between the two germline ends. Germline assignment: CDR1 SGHNT and CDR2 YENEEA. The DNA of the CDR3 is TGTGCCATCACAGCGGCCGGGGAGCTGTTTTTT. Residues: CAITAAGELFF.

This chain connects TRBV18 to TRBJ1-2, with a tentative D call TRBD1 (6 bases). Germline-derived CDR1 and CDR2 are KGHSH and LQKENI. V dropped 3 bases and J dropped 7 bases, with 21 bases sitting between them. The CDR3 loop spans 16 amino acids. CDR3 region: CASSPALDRSLGGYTF. The CDR3 coding sequence is TGTGCCAGCTCACCTGCTCTCGACAGGAGTCTCGGTGGCTACACCTTC.

This chain links TRBV24-1 with TRBJ2-5; TRBD2 aligns across 7 bases. Germline lookup yields CDR1 KGHDR and CDR2 SFDVKD. The CDR3 has 15 amino acids. Trimming at V came to 5 bases and at J to 5 bases, leaving 10 bases not matched to a gene. The CDR3 DNA reads TGTGCCACCAGTGGTCCTAGCGGAAGAACGGAGACCCAGTACTTC. Translation: CATSGPSGRTETQYF.